This entry lists 25 T cell receptor beta chains sequenced from one sample in a study of naive and memory T cell subsets. No cognate antigen is known for these TCRs. Regarding the study as a whole: Possibly reflecting memory cells re-expressing CD45RA, a few larger clonotypes occurred in naive repertoires, especially CD8.

Two oligonucleotides, mixed equimolar, formed the beta constant-region primer covering TRBC1 and TRBC2. Nested alpha and beta constant-region primers with the SP2 primer drove four PCR rounds on ligated cDNA. MiXCR, run by TCRdb on the UMI-ligation and nested PCR reads, gives a single entry per CDR3 protein. This table has 90,000 to 120,000 distinct CDR3 sequences, about 15% appearing once. The sequenced material came from naive CD8+ T cells from blood. These receptors all stem from a human donor in good health.

This clonotype was found a few times. The V gene is TRBV6-2 or TRBV6-3, the J gene TRBJ2-7; 8 bases match TRBD1. This CDR3 comprises 17 residues. Germline CDR1 reads MNHEY; CDR2 reads SVGEGT. Germline trimming cut 0 bases from V and 5 bases from J; bases unmatched to any gene: 12. CDR3 in amino acids: CASSYSPRRTGSDEQYF. DNA of the CDR3: TGTGCCAGCAGTTACTCCCCTCGACGGACAGGGTCTGACGAGCAGTACTTC.

This clonotype was counted a few times. The rearrangement joins TRBV4-3 to TRBJ1-1; unclear D gene. Germline V gene lookup returns CDR1 LGHNA and CDR2 YSLEER. The CDR3 has 14 residues. Between the trimmed V and J ends, which lost 1 base and 5 bases, there was a span of 11 bases. As DNA, the CDR3 is TGCGCCAGCAGCCAAGTACCGGGGAGGACTGAAGCTTTCTTT. Amino acids: CASSQVPGRTEAFF.

The sample holds a few counts of this clonotype. This sequence joins TRBV20-1 and TRBJ2-1; 7 bases align to TRBD2. There are 16 residues in the CDR3. V shed 0 bases, J shed 5 bases, and the junction held 10 bases outside the gene matches. Germline-derived CDR1 and CDR2 are DFQATT and SNEGSKA (reference sequence). The CDR3, as DNA: TGCAGTGCTAGAGATCTTAACGGGGGGAATAACAATGAGCAGTTCTTC. This codes for CSARDLNGGNNNEQFF.

This chain joins TRBV11-2 and TRBJ1-5, with D perhaps matching TRBD1 (5 bases). The CDR3 covers 16 residues. Germline lookup yields CDR1 SGHAT and CDR2 FQNNGV. V lost 5 bases, J lost 3 bases, and 17 bases lay in between. CDR3 sequence (DNA): TGTGCCAGCAGCGGCTCCGCGGGGCCTGACAATCAGCCCCAGCATTTT. Translating it yields CASSGSAGPDNQPQHF.

This clonotype was recorded a few times. The chain carries TRBV12-3 or TRBV12-4 and TRBJ2-3; a possible D gene is TRBD1 (7 bases). The length of the CDR3 is 14 residues. Trimming shortened V by 8 bases and J by 2 bases, and 14 bases separated the two germline ends. The CDR3: CASSSGGFTDTQYF. The CDR3 nucleotides are TGTGCCAGCTCCTCAGGGGGGTTCACAGATACGCAGTATTTT.

The chain joins TRBV29-1 to TRBJ1-1, with D unresolved. The CDR3 runs 13 residues. Germline lookup yields CDR1 SQVTM and CDR2 ANQGSEA. V was shortened by 8 bases and J by 1 base, with 14 bases between the two germline ends. In nucleotides, the CDR3 is TGCAGCTCCCCTGGGTGTTCGAACACTGAAGCTTTCTTT. It yields the protein CSSPGCSNTEAFF.

The J gene is TRBJ2-1, the V gene TRBV21-1; TRBD1, as called in the table, went unchecked against the DNA. TRBV21-1 is marked as a pseudogene. The CDR3 sequence is 14 residues long. Here the CDR3 DNA reads TGTGCCAGCAGCCCACAGGGTCTCGGCAATGAGCAGTTCTTC. The encoded protein is CASSPQGLGNEQFF.

This sequence joins TRBV11-1 and TRBJ2-7; no firm D call. V lost 1 base and J lost 4, with 5 bases in between. CDR3 length equals 12 residues. Germline V gene lookup returns CDR1 SGHAT and CDR2 FQDESV (reference sequence). The CDR3 DNA follows: TGTGCCAGCAGCTTAGTCCGATACGAGCAGTACTTC. Its protein is CASSLVRYEQYF.

This clonotype was recorded at least ten times. The chain uses TRBV12-3 or TRBV12-4 and TRBJ2-7; the D is unclear. V was shortened by 3 bases and J by 4 bases, with 10 bases between the two germline ends. This CDR3 has 13 residues. The CDR3: CASSLGSQYEQYF. The DNA for the CDR3 is TGTGCCAGCAGTTTGGGATCACAGTACGAGCAGTACTTC.

Note on this clonotype: The conserved final phenylalanine or tryptophan is absent from the CDR3, which likely points to a read error. This rearrangement joins TRBV5-1 to TRBJ2-7; D gene uncertain. Germline lookup yields CDR1 SGHRS and CDR2 YFSETQ. The CDR3 runs to 13 residues. Trimming removed 4 bases at V and 2 bases at J, with 10 bases between. In DNA, the CDR3 is TGCGCCAGCAGCGTCAGCCCAACCTACGAGCAGTACTCC. Protein: CASSVSPTYEQYS.

The chain joins TRBV6-2 or TRBV6-3 to TRBJ1-2; TRBD1 is a possible D gene (5 bases). Trimming left V 7 bases short and J 6 bases short, with 24 bases between. The V gene's germline CDR1 is MNHEY and CDR2 SVGEGT. This CDR3 is 16 amino acids long. CDR3 sequence reads: CASINTFPAGTDGYTF. The CDR3 DNA reads as TGTGCCAGCATCAACACCTTCCCGGCAGGGACGGATGGCTACACCTTC.

V is TRBV29-1 and J is TRBJ1-1, with 8 bases identical to TRBD1. Germline V gene data show CDR1 as SQVTM and CDR2 as ANQGSEA. Unmatched junction bases numbered 11, after V lost 2 bases and J lost 3 bases. There are 16 residues in the CDR3. CDR3 amino acids: CSVERTGPLLHTEAFF. The CDR3 nucleotides are TGCAGCGTTGAAAGGACAGGGCCCCTTTTGCACACTGAAGCTTTCTTT.

This clonotype turned up a few times. The CDR3 DNA follows: TGTGCCAGCACTGTTGCGGGAGTGTACGAGCAGTACTTC. Translation gives CASTVAGVYEQYF. This chain connects TRBV6-2 or TRBV6-3 to TRBJ2-7; 7 nucleotides match TRBD2. V was clipped by 7 bases and J by 4 bases; unmatched bases: 7. The CDR3 runs 13 residues. Germline-derived CDR1 and CDR2 are MNHEY and SVGEGT.

This clonotype was seen only a few times. V gene TRBV3-1 combines with J gene TRBJ2-3; TRBD2 matches at 10 bases. This CDR3 has 16 amino acids. The germline V gene encodes CDR1 LGHDT and CDR2 YNNKEL (reference sequence). V trimming: 4 bases; J trimming: 0 bases; junction bases outside the gene matches: 4. The CDR3 region is CASSPPSGRSTDTQYF. Written as DNA, the CDR3 is TGTGCCAGCAGCCCGCCTAGCGGGAGAAGCACAGATACGCAGTATTTT.

This clonotype was detected a few times. The chain employs TRBV14 and TRBJ2-5, with D perhaps matching TRBD2 (5 bases). The CDR3 runs to 19 residues. Germline V gene sequence: CDR1 SGHDN, CDR2 FVKESK. V lost 1 base and J lost 2, with 23 bases in between. CDR3 sequence: CASSQGAGPWRVNQETQYF. CDR3 sequence (DNA): TGTGCCAGCAGCCAAGGAGCTGGGCCATGGCGGGTTAATCAAGAGACCCAGTACTTC.

This clonotype was recorded many times. V gene TRBV28 combines with J gene TRBJ2-7; D not resolved. V lost 3 bases, J lost 3 bases, and 9 bases lay in between. Germline CDR1 is MDHEN and CDR2 is SYDVKM. The CDR3 spans 13 residues. The CDR3 sequence: CASSLAGFYEQYF. The CDR3 DNA reads as TGTGCCAGCAGTTTGGCAGGTTTCTACGAGCAGTACTTC.

There are many counts of this clonotype. The genes are TRBV6-1 and TRBJ2-7; D is unresolved. V dropped 3 bases and J dropped 7 bases, with 16 bases sitting between them. CDR1 is MNHNS, CDR2 SASEGT, per germline. The CDR3 sequence is 14 residues long. This CDR3 reads CASSDVSANGEQYF. DNA for the CDR3: TGTGCCAGCAGTGACGTCTCGGCCAACGGGGAGCAGTACTTC.

The chain has TRBV6-5 and TRBJ2-1, with D perhaps given as TRBD1 or TRBD2 (6 bases each). With 0 bases removed from V and 6 bases from J, the gap between germline ends came to 15 bases. The CDR3 consists of 16 residues. Germline values: CDR1 MNHEY, CDR2 SVGAGI. CDR3 region: CASSYSGHGGSNEQFF. CDR3 in DNA: TGTGCCAGCAGTTACTCGGGCCACGGGGGCAGCAATGAGCAGTTCTTC.

V is TRBV4-2 and J is TRBJ2-7; D may be TRBD1 (5 bases). The CDR3 extends over 16 amino acids. Germline V gene data show CDR1 as LGHNA and CDR2 as YNFKEQ. Trimming cost V 0 bases and J 3 bases, with 15 bases left between them. In DNA form, the CDR3 reads TGTGCCAGCAGCCAAGAACTTCAGGGAATGGTCTACGAGCAGTACTTC. Residues: CASSQELQGMVYEQYF.

The rearrangement links TRBV7-9 to TRBJ1-4; 8 bases agree with TRBD1. Trimming cost V 3 bases and J 7 bases; bases outside gene matches: 7. This CDR3 contains 15 residues. The V gene's germline CDR1 is SEHNR and CDR2 FQNEAQ (reference sequence). DNA of the CDR3: TGTGCCAGCAGCTTGAAGCCAGGGGGCGGTGAAAAACTGTTTTTT. This encodes CASSLKPGGGEKLFF.

This clonotype was counted between two and nine times. V usage is TRBV29-1 and J usage is TRBJ2-3, with 12 positions matching TRBD2. Per germline, CDR1 SQVTM and CDR2 ANQGSEA. Trimming at V came to 3 bases and at J to 5 bases, leaving 3 bases not matched to a gene. CDR3 length equals 14 residues. The CDR3 DNA sequence: TGCAGCGTTGACCTAGCGGGGGGGCTAGATACGCAGTATTTT. Encoded protein: CSVDLAGGLDTQYF.

V and J are TRBV4-2 and TRBJ2-3; D perhaps matches TRBD2 (6 bases). Trimming pared 4 bases from V and 0 bases from J, leaving 17 bases between. The CDR3 totals 17 residues. Germline CDR1 LGHNA, CDR2 YNFKEQ. CDR3 nucleotides: TGTGCCAGCAGCCCATACCCCGGAGGGACTAGCACAGATACGCAGTATTTT. This sequence encodes CASSPYPGGTSTDTQYF.

This clonotype has only a few counts. This chain uses TRBV9 with TRBJ2-1, with 9 bases aligning to TRBD1. The CDR3 loop spans 13 amino acids. Losses at the gene ends were 3 bases for V and 7 bases for J; bases not matched to a gene: 2. Germline CDR1 is SGDLS and CDR2 is YYNGEE. CDR3 residues: CASSEQGANEQFF. The CDR3 bases are TGTGCCAGCAGCGAACAGGGGGCGAATGAGCAGTTCTTC.

V usage is TRBV29-1 and J usage is TRBJ2-1; D may correspond to TRBD1 or TRBD2 (5 bases each). Germline V lookup: CDR1 SQVTM, CDR2 ANQGSEA. There are 15 residues in the CDR3. Trimming left V 2 bases short and J 2 bases short, with 13 bases between. The CDR3, as DNA: TGCAGCGTTGAATTGGGGACGCCGCCCTACAATGAGCAGTTCTTC. It encodes CSVELGTPPYNEQFF.

The chain carries TRBV2 and TRBJ2-7; possible D gene TRBD1, 6 bases. CDR1 is SNHLY, CDR2 FYNNEI, per germline. Trimming pared 5 bases from V and 5 bases from J, leaving 10 bases between. This CDR3 contains 12 residues. The CDR3 is CASSSGQNEQYF. Here the CDR3 DNA reads TGTGCCAGCAGTTCGGGACAAAACGAGCAGTACTTC.